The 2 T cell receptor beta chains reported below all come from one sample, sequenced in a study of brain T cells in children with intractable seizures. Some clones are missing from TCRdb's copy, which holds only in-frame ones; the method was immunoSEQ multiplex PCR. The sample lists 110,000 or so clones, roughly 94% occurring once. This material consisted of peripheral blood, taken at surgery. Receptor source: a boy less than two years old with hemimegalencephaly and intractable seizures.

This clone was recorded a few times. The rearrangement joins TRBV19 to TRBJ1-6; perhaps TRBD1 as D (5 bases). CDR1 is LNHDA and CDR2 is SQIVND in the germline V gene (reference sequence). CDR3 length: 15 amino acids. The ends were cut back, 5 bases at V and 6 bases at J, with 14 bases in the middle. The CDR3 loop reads CASSYVQGGNSPLHF. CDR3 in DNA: TGTGCCAGTAGTTACGTCCAGGGAGGTAATTCACCCCTCCACTTT.

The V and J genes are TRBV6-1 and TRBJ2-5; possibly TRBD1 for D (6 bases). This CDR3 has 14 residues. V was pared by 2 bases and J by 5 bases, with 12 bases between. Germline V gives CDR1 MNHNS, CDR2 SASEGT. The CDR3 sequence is CASSESWTAETQYF. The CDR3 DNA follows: TGTGCCAGCAGTGAAAGCTGGACAGCGGAGACCCAGTACTTC.